Presented here are 14 T cell receptor beta chains from one specimen sequenced in a study of blood T cell repertoires in COVID-19. Profiling relied on immunoSEQ multiplex PCR, and the TCRdb table lists in-frame clones only, not all of them. The table includes about 190,000 clones, roughly 80% detected once. Material for sequencing was PBMCs or T cells enriched from blood (not recorded which). The receptors come from a woman between 25 and 40 years old who had recovered from COVID-19.

The CDR3 spells CASSLHMNTEAFF. CDR3 in DNA: TGTGCCAGCAGCTTACACATGAACACTGAAGCTTTCTTT. V is TRBV7-3 and J is TRBJ1-1; D remains ambiguous. V was cut by 2 bases and J by 0 bases, with 4 bases left in between. This CDR3 region has 13 residues. Germline V gene lookup returns CDR1 SGHTA and CDR2 FQGTGA.

The rearrangement links TRBV28 to TRBJ1-2; D is possibly TRBD1 (5 bases). The CDR3 is 16 residues long. The V and J ends lost 2 bases and 2 bases respectively, with 15 bases between them. Germline assignment: CDR1 MDHEN and CDR2 SYDVKM. DNA for the CDR3: TGTGCCAGCAGTTTAGGTGGGGCCCGACAGAACTATGGCTACACCTTC. Translating it yields CASSLGGARQNYGYTF.

The chain employs TRBV6-5 and TRBJ1-1; D remains ambiguous. V shed 7 bases and J shed 3 bases, with 15 bases lying between them. CDR3 length equals 14 residues. Looked up from germline, CDR1 is MNHEY and CDR2 is SVGAGI. The CDR3 sequence is CASKEGVGDTEAFF. The DNA of the CDR3 is TGTGCCAGCAAAGAGGGTGTTGGTGACACTGAAGCTTTCTTT.

This sequence joins TRBV10-3 and TRBJ2-1; the match to TRBD1 covers 9 bases. This CDR3 has 15 residues. Trimming took 3 bases from V and 7 from J; bases not matched to a gene: 7. Looked up from germline, CDR1 is ENHRY and CDR2 is SYGVKD. The CDR3 region has the DNA TGTGCCATCAGTGAAAGCGGACAGGGGCGAAATGAGCAGTTCTTC. Amino acids: CAISESGQGRNEQFF.

CDR3 in DNA: TGCGCCAGCAGCGGGAGGGGGGTTCTCGGCGAAAAACTGTTTTTT. Amino acids: CASSGRGVLGEKLFF. The chain links TRBV5-1 to TRBJ1-4, with a possible D match to TRBD1 (6 bases). The CDR3 loop spans 15 amino acids. Germline values: CDR1 SGHRS, CDR2 YFSETQ. V lost 4 bases, J lost 8 bases, and 18 bases lay in between.

The chain combines TRBV21-1 with TRBJ2-5; TRBD1, the table's D call, was not compared with the DNA. TRBV21-1 is designated a pseudogene. The length of the CDR3 is 17 residues. The CDR3 bases are TGTGCCAGCAGCAAAGTCCCCGACACAGGCCCTCAAGAGACCCAGTACTTC. It translates to CASSKVPDTGPQETQYF.

The sample holds a few counts of this clone. The V call is TRBV5-1, the J call TRBJ2-7, with a possible D match to TRBD2 (6 bases). The ends were cut back, 0 bases at V and 0 bases at J, with 16 bases in the middle. The CDR3 runs to 17 residues. CDR1 and CDR2 from the germline V gene are SGHRS and YFSETQ. CDR3 sequence: CASSLGRAGMSSYEQYF. Here the CDR3 DNA reads TGCGCCAGCAGCTTGGGCCGTGCGGGGATGAGCTCCTACGAGCAGTACTTC.

The chain has TRBV19 and TRBJ1-5, with 9 bases aligning to TRBD1. CDR3 length: 10 residues. V lost 9 bases to trimming and J lost 13 bases; unmatched junction nucleotides: 4. Germline V CDR1 and CDR2: LNHDA, SQIVND (reference sequence). The CDR3 DNA reads as TGTGCCAGCGGACAGGGGTTACAGCATTTT. It codes for CASGQGLQHF. The variable domain in full, completed from reference TRBV19 and TRBJ1-5, reads DGGITQSPKYLFRKEGQNVTLSCEQNLNHDAMYWYRQDPGQGLRLIYYSQIVNDFQKGDIAEGYSVSREKKESFPLTVTSAQKNPTAFYLCASGQGLQHFGDGTRLSIL.

The chain uses TRBV2 and TRBJ2-1, with 9 bases aligning to TRBD2. The CDR3 loop spans 14 amino acids. After removal of 4 bases from V and 9 bases from J, the junction contained 7 bases not matched to a gene. Per germline, CDR1 SNHLY and CDR2 FYNNEI. The CDR3 sequence: CASSGAGGHGEQFF. Here the CDR3 DNA reads TGTGCCAGCAGTGGGGCGGGGGGGCATGGTGAGCAGTTCTTC.

V is TRBV7-9 and J is TRBJ1-1; 8 nucleotides align to TRBD1. J gave up 0 bases and V 4 bases, and 7 bases lay outside the gene matches. CDR3 size: 16 residues. Germline V gives CDR1 SEHNR, CDR2 FQNEAQ (reference sequence). The CDR3 nucleotides read TGTGCCAGCAGCTCATACCGGACAGGGCTGAACACTGAAGCTTTCTTT. Amino acid sequence: CASSSYRTGLNTEAFF.

The table lists this clone with a count of one. The chain is built from TRBV10-3 and TRBJ2-3; the D gene is possibly TRBD2 (6 bases). Trimming removed 6 bases at V and 2 bases at J, with 9 bases between. CDR3 length: 13 amino acids. Germline lookup yields CDR1 ENHRY and CDR2 SYGVKD. The CDR3 bases are TGTGCCATCAGGGGGGACTTCACAGATACGCAGTATTTT. Translating it yields CAIRGDFTDTQYF.

The chain carries TRBV28 and TRBJ1-4; D call uncertain. This CDR3 is built from 17 residues. CDR1 MDHEN and CDR2 SYDVKM come from the germline V gene. V was clipped by 8 bases and J by 7 bases, with 26 bases between them. For the CDR3, the DNA is TGTGCCAGCGGGGTAAGGGCGTTTCAGGACTTTAGTGAAAAACTGTTTTTT. Its translation: CASGVRAFQDFSEKLFF.

The chain employs TRBV5-6 and TRBJ1-5; 9 positions agree with TRBD1. The CDR3 contains 16 residues. V shed 0 bases and J 6 bases; nucleotides not matched to a gene: 7. Germline CDR1 is SGHDT and CDR2 is YYEEEE. The CDR3 loop reads CASSLGHGQGFQPQHF. The CDR3 coding sequence is TGTGCCAGCAGCTTGGGCCACGGACAGGGGTTTCAGCCCCAGCATTTT.

This clone was seen a handful of times. The rearrangement joins TRBV5-1 to TRBJ2-1; D is perhaps TRBD1 (7 bases). The CDR3 consists of 16 residues. CDR1 SGHRS and CDR2 YFSETQ come from the germline V gene. The V and J ends lost 4 bases and 0 bases respectively, with 14 bases between them. The CDR3 DNA reads as TGCGCCAGCAGCCAAGCAGGGGGGTCCTCCTACAATGAGCAGTTCTTC. Translation gives CASSQAGGSSYNEQFF.